The 17 T cell receptor beta chains below all came from one sample that was sequenced in a study of CD8 T cells in Susac syndrome. Reverse transcription of about 0.45 to 1 ug RNA was performed with random hexamers. One entry per CDR3 protein results from TCRdb running MiXCR on the immunoSEQ multiplex PCR reads. The sample comprises around 160,000 distinct CDR3 sequences, 94% of which are singletons, and roughly 0.099% rests with the top ten. The sequencing sample was made of CD4+ T cells from PBMCs. The receptors shown here come from a human donor with multiple sclerosis.

The chain uses TRBV29-1 and TRBJ2-1; 10 positions agree with TRBD1. V was clipped by 5 bases and J by 8 bases; unmatched bases: 6. CDR3 length: 13 amino acids. In germline, CDR1 is SQVTM, CDR2 ANQGSEA. CDR3 in DNA: TGCAGCGTTTTCCGACAGGGGGCGCATGAGCAGTTCTTC. It encodes CSVFRQGAHEQFF.

The chain joins TRBV18 to TRBJ2-5, with D tentatively TRBD2 (6 bases). Per germline, CDR1 KGHSH and CDR2 LQKENI. The CDR3 covers 15 residues. Trimming took off 3 bases at V and 2 bases at J, with 13 bases between the two ends. CDR3 in amino acids: CASSPRTNSQETQYF. CDR3 nucleotides: TGTGCCAGCTCACCCCGGACTAATTCTCAAGAGACCCAGTACTTC.

The rearrangement uses TRBV5-1 and TRBJ1-1; D uncertain. V was pared by 0 bases and J by 1 base, with 13 bases between. Germline values: CDR1 SGHRS, CDR2 YFSETQ. This CDR3 contains 16 residues. CDR3 DNA sequence: TGCGCCAGCAGCTTGGGGGTACGGGCGGGGAACACTGAAGCTTTCTTT. Protein sequence: CASSLGVRAGNTEAFF.

CDR3 in amino acids: CASSFQGAAHIQYF. CDR3 coding DNA: TGTGCCAGCAGCTTCCAGGGGGCGGCGCACATTCAGTACTTC. The chain recombines TRBV11-2 with TRBJ2-4; TRBD1 aligns across 8 bases. The V and J ends lost 3 bases and 8 bases, in that order; junction bases with no gene match: 6. The germline V gene encodes CDR1 SGHAT and CDR2 FQNNGV. The CDR3 has 14 amino acids.

The CDR3 region has the DNA TGCAGCGTTGCCCGGTCTAGCACAGATACGCAGTATTTT. Its translation is CSVARSSTDTQYF. The chain combines TRBV29-1 with TRBJ2-3; D gene uncertain. CDR3 length: 13 amino acids. Trimming removed 4 bases from V and 0 bases from J, with 8 bases in between. From germline, CDR1 is SQVTM and CDR2 ANQGSEA.

In this sample, this clonotype turned up a few times. V usage is TRBV29-1 and J usage is TRBJ2-2, with a weak D call TRBD2 (6 bases). The CDR3 has 14 residues. The germline gives CDR1 SQVTM, CDR2 ANQGSEA. V dropped 7 bases and J dropped 0 bases, with 12 bases sitting between them. The CDR3 loop reads CSAGGASNTGELFF. DNA for the CDR3: TGCAGCGCGGGCGGGGCGTCGAACACCGGGGAGCTGTTTTTT.

The chain has TRBV7-9 and TRBJ1-1, with a tentative D call TRBD1 (5 bases). The CDR3 is made up of 12 amino acids. Germline V gives CDR1 SEHNR, CDR2 FQNEAQ (reference sequence). CDR3 bases: TGTGTGGCGGGACTAAGGAACACTGAAGCTTTCTTT. It specifies CVAGLRNTEAFF.

The genes are TRBV30 and TRBJ1-1; D not certain. CDR3 length equals 14 residues. From germline, CDR1 is GTSNPN and CDR2 SVGIG (reference sequence). The V and J ends lost 3 bases and 5 bases respectively, with 16 bases between them. The chain's CDR3 is CAWRSVGGRTEAFF. CDR3 DNA: TGTGCCTGGAGGTCTGTCGGCGGACGGACTGAAGCTTTCTTT.

The chain employs TRBV23-1 and TRBJ1-5; D remains unclear. TRBV23-1 is marked as an open reading frame, function uncertain. The length of the CDR3 is 11 residues. Trimming cost V 3 bases and J 6 bases, with 3 bases left between them. The CDR3 region is CASSQVQPQHF. For the CDR3, the DNA is TGCGCCAGCAGTCAGGTTCAGCCCCAGCATTTT.

J is TRBJ2-5 and V is TRBV24-1; perhaps TRBD1 as D (5 bases). Trimming pared 7 bases from V and 5 bases from J, leaving 10 bases between. The CDR3 totals 12 residues. CDR1 is KGHDR, CDR2 SFDVKD, per germline. The CDR3 coding sequence is TGTGCCACCAGAGGGGATTCGGAGACCCAGTACTTC. Translated, it gives CATRGDSETQYF.

The rearrangement links TRBV6-6 to TRBJ1-2; TRBD1 aligns across 12 bases. The CDR3 has 15 residues. Losses at the gene ends were 0 bases for V and 8 bases for J; bases not matched to a gene: 4. Per germline, CDR1 MNHNY and CDR2 SVGAGI (reference sequence). The chain's CDR3 is CASSYSSGTGGGYTF. CDR3 DNA sequence: TGTGCCAGCAGTTACTCATCCGGGACAGGGGGCGGCTACACCTTC.

The J gene is TRBJ1-1, the V gene TRBV2; the D gene is possibly TRBD1 (5 bases). The V gene lost 4 bases and the J gene lost 1 base, with 10 bases spanning the gap. The CDR3 consists of 14 residues. Looked up from germline, CDR1 is SNHLY and CDR2 is FYNNEI. The DNA for the CDR3 is TGTGCCAGCAGTGGCGTCGGGGGGAACACTGAAGCTTTCTTT. This translates into CASSGVGGNTEAFF. The full variable domain, its missing parts supplied by reference TRBV2 and TRBJ1-1, is EPEVTQTPSHQVTQMGQEVILRCVPISNHLYFYWYRQILGQKVEFLVSFYNNEISEKSEIFDDQFSVERPDGSNFTLKIRSTKLEDSAMYFCASSGVGGNTEAFFGQGTRLTVV.

The chain couples TRBV12-3 or TRBV12-4 to TRBJ2-5; D is ambiguous. Trimming pared 6 bases from V and 7 bases from J, leaving 12 bases between. The CDR3 contains 12 residues. This CDR3 reads CASSHLAGTQYF. In DNA form, the CDR3 reads TGTGCCAGCAGCCACCTTGCAGGGACCCAGTACTTC.

The chain employs TRBV5-6 and TRBJ2-1, with no clear D. The CDR3 runs to 16 residues. With 2 bases removed from V and 4 bases from J, the gap between germline ends came to 16 bases. The germline V gene encodes CDR1 SGHDT and CDR2 YYEEEE. CDR3 region: CASSFLSGQLYNEQFF. CDR3 DNA sequence: TGTGCCAGCAGCTTCCTTTCGGGCCAACTATACAATGAGCAGTTCTTC.

CDR3: CASSEAVRANEQFF. In DNA form, the CDR3 reads TGTGCCAGCAGTGAAGCGGTCAGGGCTAATGAGCAGTTCTTC. This chain uses TRBV2 with TRBJ2-1; weak D call: TRBD1 (5 bases). The CDR3 sequence is 14 residues long. V was pared by 0 bases and J by 7 bases, with 10 bases between. Germline lookup yields CDR1 SNHLY and CDR2 FYNNEI.

The chain combines TRBV23-1 with TRBJ1-2, with TRBD1 matching over 7 bases. TRBV23-1 is placed among ORFs of uncertain function. V lost 4 bases and J lost 2; bases outside the gene matches: 7. This CDR3 contains 15 residues. The CDR3 is CASSPGEGANYGYTF. Here the CDR3 DNA reads TGCGCCAGCAGTCCCGGGGAGGGGGCGAACTATGGCTACACCTTC.

This clonotype has only one observation. The V call is TRBV3-1, the J call TRBJ1-2, with a tentative D call TRBD1 (5 bases). This CDR3 contains 15 residues. Germline V CDR1 and CDR2: LGHDT, YNNKEL (reference sequence). V dropped 2 bases and J dropped 2 bases, with 12 bases sitting between them. In DNA, the CDR3 is TGTGCCAGCAGCCAACGGACGGGGGAGAACTATGGCTACACCTTC. Translating gives CASSQRTGENYGYTF.